This T cell receptor (beta chain) was observed in a study of T-cell reconstitution after alpha-beta-depleted transplantation in children. General study points: After one year, T-cell counts and TCRbeta diversity mostly came from new T cells. Some patients owed their high day-60 TCRbeta diversity to surviving recipient T cells and thymic progenitors. Roughly two months post-transplant, alpha-beta T cells reportedly originated from several hundred graft clones that had expanded.

The library targeted TCRbeta and was prepared with unique molecular identifiers. TCRdb itself ran the PCR reads through MiXCR, one entry per CDR3 protein. The top ten hold 36% of the sample, which has approximately 500,000 distinct CDR3 sequences, 25% to 30% seen once. Trimming stripped 3 bases from V and 14 bases from J, with 15 bases between. The CDR3 loop spans 13 amino acids. Germline V gene sequence: CDR1 SGHRS, CDR2 YFSETQ. Regarding this clonotype: Antigen: not known.

The J gene is TRBJ1-6, the V gene TRBV5-1; D gene ambiguous. The material was PBMCs, obtained before TCRalphabeta/CD19-depleted stem cell transplant. This TCR derives from a boy younger than two with Wiskott-Aldrich syndrome, due to receive a stem cell transplant. The DNA for the CDR3 is TGCGCCAGCAGCTCGACACCGGAAGGGACCCTCCACTTT. It specifies CASSSTPEGTLHF.